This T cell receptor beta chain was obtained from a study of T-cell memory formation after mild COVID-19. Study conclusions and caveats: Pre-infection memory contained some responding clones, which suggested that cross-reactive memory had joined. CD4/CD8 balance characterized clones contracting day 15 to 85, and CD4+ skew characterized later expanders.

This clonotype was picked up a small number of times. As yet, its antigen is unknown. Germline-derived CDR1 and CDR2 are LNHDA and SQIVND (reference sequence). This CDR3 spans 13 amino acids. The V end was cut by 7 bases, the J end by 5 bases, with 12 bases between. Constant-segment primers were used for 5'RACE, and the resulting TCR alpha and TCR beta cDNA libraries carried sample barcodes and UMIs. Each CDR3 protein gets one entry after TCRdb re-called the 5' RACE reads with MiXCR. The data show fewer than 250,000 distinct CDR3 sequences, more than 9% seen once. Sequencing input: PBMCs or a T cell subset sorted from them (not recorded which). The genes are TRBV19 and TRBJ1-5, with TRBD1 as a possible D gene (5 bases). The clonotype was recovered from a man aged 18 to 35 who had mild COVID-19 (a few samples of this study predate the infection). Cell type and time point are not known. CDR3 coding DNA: TGTGCCAGTAAAGGGACGGGGTATCAGCCCCAGCATTTT. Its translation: CASKGTGYQPQHF.